This T cell receptor (beta chain) was obtained from a study of shared clonotypes between healthy human individuals. Across the study: Those who served as donors were a couple of women and three men between the ages of 18 and 49. Broader study findings: The generation probabilities recorded for non-shared clonotypes fell below those of clonotypes shared by all four donors.

In replicate PCRs of sorted subsets, about 190 ng DNA, about 30,000 T cell genomes, was used. Generated by immunoSEQ multiplex PCR, the TCRdb table keeps only in-frame clones and is missing some. The sample carries 660,000 or so clones, around 96% recorded once. It was CD45RO-negative cells, positively selected for CCR7, that made up naive CD8 cells, with terminally differentiated effector memory CD45RA+ cells excluded. As to this clone: The antigen remains unidentified.

CDR1 and CDR2 from the germline V gene are MGHRA and YSYEKL. The CDR3 contains 13 residues. The V end lost 3 bases, the J end lost 7 bases, and 10 bases lay between the germline ends. The chain recombines TRBV4-1 with TRBJ1-5; no clear D. The sequencing input was naive CD8+ T cells sorted from blood. The origin of this receptor is a woman in her thirties in good health. In nucleotides, the CDR3 is TGCGCCAGCAGCCAGAGATCGGGGCAGCCCCAGCATTTT. Its protein product is CASSQRSGQPQHF.